This T cell receptor beta chain was found in a study of T cells after yellow fever vaccination. Study at large: Low-cell-number fractions underwent preparation using SMART-Seq v4 Ultra Low Input.

CDR3 length: 16 residues. Per the germline V gene, CDR1 is LNHDA and CDR2 is SQIVND (reference sequence). V dropped 4 bases and J dropped 5; count of bases not matched to a gene: 6. Using its own MiXCR run on the 5' RACE reads, TCRdb lists one record per CDR3 protein. The sample holds about 210,000 distinct CDR3 sequences; over 6.5% are singletons and the top ten take more than 0.85%. The study, taken as a whole, reports: Overlap between CD4 and CD8 compartments was detected for a small share of clonotypes. The study re-detected most primary-vaccination clones after the booster (nearly 97% CD4, 85% to 90% CD8).

A few counts support this clonotype. What it binds is unknown. This clonotype was obtained from a man aged 30-40 years who received the YFV17D yellow fever vaccine. The sample was CD4+ T cells sorted from PBMCs, taken on the day of the yellow fever booster vaccination. The rearrangement joins TRBV19 to TRBJ2-2; 11 nucleotides align to TRBD2. The CDR3: CASSNLAGGGTGELFF. The DNA of the CDR3 is TGTGCCAGTAGTAATCTAGCGGGAGGAGGTACCGGGGAGCTGTTTTTT.